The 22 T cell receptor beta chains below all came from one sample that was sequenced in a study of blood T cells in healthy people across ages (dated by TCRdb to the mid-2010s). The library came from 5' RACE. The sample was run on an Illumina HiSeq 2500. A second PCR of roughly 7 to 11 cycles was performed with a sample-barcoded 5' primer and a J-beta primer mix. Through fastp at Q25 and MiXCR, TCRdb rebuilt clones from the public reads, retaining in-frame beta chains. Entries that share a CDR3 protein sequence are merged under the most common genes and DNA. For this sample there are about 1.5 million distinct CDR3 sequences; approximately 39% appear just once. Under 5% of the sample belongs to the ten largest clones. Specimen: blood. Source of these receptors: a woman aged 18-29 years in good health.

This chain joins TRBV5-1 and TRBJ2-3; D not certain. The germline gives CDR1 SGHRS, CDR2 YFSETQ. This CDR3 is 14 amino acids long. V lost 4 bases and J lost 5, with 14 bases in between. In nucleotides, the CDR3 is TGCGCCAGCAGCCTGGGTACGGTTAGAGATACGCAGTATTTT. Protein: CASSLGTVRDTQYF.

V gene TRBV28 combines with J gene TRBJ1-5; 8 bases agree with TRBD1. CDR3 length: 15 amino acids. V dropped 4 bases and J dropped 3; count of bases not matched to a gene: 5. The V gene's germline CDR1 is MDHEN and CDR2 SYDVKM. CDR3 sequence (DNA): TGTGCCAGCAGTTACGCAGGGGGCGACAATCAGCCCCAGCATTTT. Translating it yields CASSYAGGDNQPQHF. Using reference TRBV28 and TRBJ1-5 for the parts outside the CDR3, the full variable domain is DVKVTQSSRYLVKRTGEKVFLECVQDMDHENMFWYRQDPGLGLRLIYFSYDVKMKEKGDIPEGYSVSREKKERFSLILESASTNQTSMYLCASSYAGGDNQPQHFGDGTRLSIL.

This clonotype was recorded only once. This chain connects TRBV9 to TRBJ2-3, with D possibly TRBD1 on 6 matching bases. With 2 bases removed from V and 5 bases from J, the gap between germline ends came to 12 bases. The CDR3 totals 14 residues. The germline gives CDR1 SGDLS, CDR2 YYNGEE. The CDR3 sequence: CASSVVLGGDTQYF. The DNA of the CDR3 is TGTGCCAGCAGCGTCGTCTTAGGGGGAGATACGCAGTATTTT.

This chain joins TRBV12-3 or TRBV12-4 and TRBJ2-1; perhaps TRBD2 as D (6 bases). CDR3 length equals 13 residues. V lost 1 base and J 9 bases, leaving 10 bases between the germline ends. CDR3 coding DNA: TGTGCCAGCAGTTTAGGACTAGTGTCTGAGCAGTTCTTC. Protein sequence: CASSLGLVSEQFF.

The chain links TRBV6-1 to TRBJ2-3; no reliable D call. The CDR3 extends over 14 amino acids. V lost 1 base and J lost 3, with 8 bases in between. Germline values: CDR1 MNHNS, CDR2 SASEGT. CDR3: CASSEEQATDTQYF. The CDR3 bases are TGTGCCAGCAGTGAAGAGCAGGCAACAGATACGCAGTATTTT.

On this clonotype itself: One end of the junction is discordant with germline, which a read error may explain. CDR3 sequence: CASSLRGPPYGHTF. The CDR3 DNA reads TGTGCCAGCAGCTTAAGGGGCCCCCCCTATGGCCACACCTTC. V is TRBV7-9 and J is TRBJ1-2; tentatively, D is TRBD1 (5 bases). Looked up from germline, CDR1 is SEHNR and CDR2 is FQNEAQ (reference sequence). The CDR3 is 14 amino acids. The full variable domain, its missing parts supplied by reference TRBV7-9 and TRBJ1-2, is DTGVSQNPRHKITKRGQNVTFRCDPISEHNRLYWYRQTLGQGPEFLTYFQNEAQLEKSRLLSDRFSAERPKGSFSTLEIQRTEQGDSAMYLCASSLRGPPYGHTFGSGTRLTVV.

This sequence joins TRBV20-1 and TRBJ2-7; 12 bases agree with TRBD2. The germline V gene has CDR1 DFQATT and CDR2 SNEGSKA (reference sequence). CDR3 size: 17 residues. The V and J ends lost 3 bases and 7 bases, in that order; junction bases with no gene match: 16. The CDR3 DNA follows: TGCAGTGCTAGGGGCGTCCCTGATCTAGCGGGAGGGGAAGAGCAGTACTTC. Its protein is CSARGVPDLAGGEEQYF.

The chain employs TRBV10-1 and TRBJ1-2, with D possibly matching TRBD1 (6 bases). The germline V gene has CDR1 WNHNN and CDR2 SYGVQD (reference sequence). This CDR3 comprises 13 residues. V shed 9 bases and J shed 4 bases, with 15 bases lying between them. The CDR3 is CARKKQGFYGYTF. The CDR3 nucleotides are TGCGCCAGGAAAAAACAGGGTTTCTATGGCTACACCTTC.

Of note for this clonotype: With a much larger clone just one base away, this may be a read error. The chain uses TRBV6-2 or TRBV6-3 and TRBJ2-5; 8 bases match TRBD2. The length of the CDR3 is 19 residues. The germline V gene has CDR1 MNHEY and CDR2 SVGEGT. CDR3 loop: CAGSYLAQCGGTYQETQYF. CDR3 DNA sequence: TGTGCCGGCAGTTACCTAGCACAGTGCGGGGGGACGTACCAAGAGACCCAGTACTTC.

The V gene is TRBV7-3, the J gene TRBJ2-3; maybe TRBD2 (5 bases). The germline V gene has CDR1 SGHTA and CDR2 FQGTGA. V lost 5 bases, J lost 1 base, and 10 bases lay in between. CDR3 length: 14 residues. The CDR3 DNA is TGTGCCAGCAGCCACAATAGCGGCACAGATACGCAGTATTTT. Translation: CASSHNSGTDTQYF.

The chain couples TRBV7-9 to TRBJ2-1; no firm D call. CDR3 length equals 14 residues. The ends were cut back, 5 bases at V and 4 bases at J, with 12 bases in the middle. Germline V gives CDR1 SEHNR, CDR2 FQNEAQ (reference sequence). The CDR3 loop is CASSPPPTYNEQFF. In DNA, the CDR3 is TGTGCCAGCAGCCCACCTCCGACTTACAATGAGCAGTTCTTC. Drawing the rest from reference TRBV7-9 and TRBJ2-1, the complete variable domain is DTGVSQNPRHKITKRGQNVTFRCDPISEHNRLYWYRQTLGQGPEFLTYFQNEAQLEKSRLLSDRFSAERPKGSFSTLEIQRTEQGDSAMYLCASSPPPTYNEQFFGPGTRLTVL.

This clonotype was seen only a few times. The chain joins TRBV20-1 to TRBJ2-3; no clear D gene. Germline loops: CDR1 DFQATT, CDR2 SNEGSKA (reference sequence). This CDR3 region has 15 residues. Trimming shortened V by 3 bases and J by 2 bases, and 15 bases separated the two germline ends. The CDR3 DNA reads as TGCAGTGCTAGCCCCGGAGAGTCCCCCACAGATACGCAGTATTTT. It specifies CSASPGESPTDTQYF.

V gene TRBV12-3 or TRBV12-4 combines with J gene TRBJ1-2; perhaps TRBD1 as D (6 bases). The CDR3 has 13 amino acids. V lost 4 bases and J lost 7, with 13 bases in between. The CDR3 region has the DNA TGTGCCAGCAGTTCCACAGGGACCAGTGGCTACACCTTC. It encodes CASSSTGTSGYTF.

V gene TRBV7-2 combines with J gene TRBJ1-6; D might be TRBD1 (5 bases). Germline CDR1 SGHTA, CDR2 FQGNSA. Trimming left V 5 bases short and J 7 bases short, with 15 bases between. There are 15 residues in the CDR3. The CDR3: CASSPDGAWNSPLHF. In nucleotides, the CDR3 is TGTGCCAGCAGCCCCGATGGGGCCTGGAATTCACCCCTCCACTTT.

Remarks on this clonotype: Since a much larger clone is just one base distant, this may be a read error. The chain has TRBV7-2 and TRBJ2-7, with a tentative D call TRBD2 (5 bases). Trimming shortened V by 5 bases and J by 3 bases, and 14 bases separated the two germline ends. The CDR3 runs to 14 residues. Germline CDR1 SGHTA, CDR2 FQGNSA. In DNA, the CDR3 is TGTGCCAGCAGCGCGGGTCGCAGTTTCTACGAGCAGTACTTC. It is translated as CASSAGRSFYEQYF. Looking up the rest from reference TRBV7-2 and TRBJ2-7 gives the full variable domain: GAGVSQSPSNKVTEKGKDVELRCDPISGHTALYWYRQSLGQGLEFLIYFQGNSAPDKSGLPSDRFSAERTGGSVSTLTIQRTQQEDSAVYLCASSAGRSFYEQYFGPGTRLTVT.

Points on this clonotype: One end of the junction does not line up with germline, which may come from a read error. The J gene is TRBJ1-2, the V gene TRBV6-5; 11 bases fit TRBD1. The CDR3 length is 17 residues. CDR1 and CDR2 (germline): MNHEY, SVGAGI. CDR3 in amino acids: CASSYSGQGAGDYGCTF. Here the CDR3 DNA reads TGTGCCAGCAGTTACTCCGGACAGGGGGCTGGGGACTATGGCTGCACCTTC.

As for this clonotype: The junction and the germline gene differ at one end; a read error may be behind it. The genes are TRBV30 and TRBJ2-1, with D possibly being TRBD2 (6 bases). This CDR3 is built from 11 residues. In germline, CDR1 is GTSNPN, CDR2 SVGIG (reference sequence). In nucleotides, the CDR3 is TGTGCCTGGAGTCGGGGGAATGAGCTGTTCTTC. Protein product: CAWSRGNELFF.

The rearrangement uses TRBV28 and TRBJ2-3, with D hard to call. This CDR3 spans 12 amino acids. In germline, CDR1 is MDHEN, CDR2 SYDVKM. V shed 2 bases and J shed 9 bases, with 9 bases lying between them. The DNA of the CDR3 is TGTGCCAGCAGTTTAGCGGACGGGACGCAGTATTTT. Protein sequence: CASSLADGTQYF.

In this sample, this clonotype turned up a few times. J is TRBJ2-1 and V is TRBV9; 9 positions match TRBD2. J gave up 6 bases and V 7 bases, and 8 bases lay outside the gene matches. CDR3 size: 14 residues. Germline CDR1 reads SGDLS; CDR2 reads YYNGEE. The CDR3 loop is CASGLGLAPNEQFF. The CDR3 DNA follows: TGTGCCAGCGGACTCGGACTAGCGCCCAATGAGCAGTTCTTC.

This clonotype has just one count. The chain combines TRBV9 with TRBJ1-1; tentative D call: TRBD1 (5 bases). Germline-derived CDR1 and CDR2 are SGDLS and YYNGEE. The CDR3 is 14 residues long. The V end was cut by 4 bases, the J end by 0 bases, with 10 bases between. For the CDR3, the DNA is TGTGCCAGCAGCACTGCAGGGTTGAACACTGAAGCTTTCTTT. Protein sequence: CASSTAGLNTEAFF.

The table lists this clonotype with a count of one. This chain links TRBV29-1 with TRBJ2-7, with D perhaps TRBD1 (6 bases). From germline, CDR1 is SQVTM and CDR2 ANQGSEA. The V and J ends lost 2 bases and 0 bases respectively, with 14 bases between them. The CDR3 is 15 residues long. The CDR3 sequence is CSVERGRGSSYEQYF. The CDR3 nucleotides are TGCAGCGTTGAAAGAGGCAGGGGAAGCTCCTACGAGCAGTACTTC.

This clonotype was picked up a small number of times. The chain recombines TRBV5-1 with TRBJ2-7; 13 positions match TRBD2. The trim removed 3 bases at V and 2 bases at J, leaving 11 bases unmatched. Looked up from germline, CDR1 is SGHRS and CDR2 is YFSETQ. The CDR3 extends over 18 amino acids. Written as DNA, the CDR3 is TGCGCCAGCAGCTCCGGGACTAGCGGGAAGATCACTCCCTACGAGCAGTACTTC. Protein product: CASSSGTSGKITPYEQYF.